The rows below give T cell receptor beta chains drawn from one sample of a study of OX40 agonist ivuxolimab in advanced cancers. The protocol was immunoSEQ multiplex PCR, while the TCRdb copy is restricted to in-frame clones and leaves out a portion. The repertoire holds some 71,000 clones, with around 83% as singletons. The material was CD4+ or CD8+ T cells sorted from blood, obtained in a trial of the OX40 agonist ivuxolimab. The receptors come from an adult with an advanced solid tumor such as melanoma, head and neck, liver or kidney cancer. The CDR3 runs from the conserved cysteine through the conserved F or W. Fields, in order: clone size, V gene, J gene, CDR3 protein. A clone size is listed for some rows: how often the clone was seen (once, few, many), or a class if it is expanded.

clone_size: few
v_call: TRBV27
j_call: TRBJ2-3
cdr3_aa: CASSLDISTDTQYF

clone_size: .
v_call: TRBV30
j_call: TRBJ2-1
cdr3_aa: CAWSVWGQGDYEQFF

clone_size: .
v_call: TRBV6-1
j_call: TRBJ1-5
cdr3_aa: CASSEASVAQPQHF

clone_size: .
v_call: TRBV7-2
j_call: TRBJ1-1
cdr3_aa: CASSRAGTRGTEAFF

clone_size: .
v_call: TRBV7-2
j_call: TRBJ1-2
cdr3_aa: CASSFQGARGYTF

clone_size: few
v_call: TRBV15
j_call: TRBJ1-2
cdr3_aa: CATSRANERGYTF

clone_size: .
v_call: TRBV7-8
j_call: TRBJ2-5
cdr3_aa: CASSPGRIQETQYF

clone_size: .
v_call: TRBV5-5
j_call: TRBJ1-4
cdr3_aa: CASSRTGGDEKLFF

clone_size: .
v_call: TRBV6-1
j_call: TRBJ1-5
cdr3_aa: CASSVVYQGPQHF

clone_size: .
v_call: TRBV5-4
j_call: TRBJ2-4
cdr3_aa: CASSFYTSTFKNIQYF

clone_size: .
v_call: TRBV15
j_call: TRBJ2-7
cdr3_aa: CATSPLGASYEQYF

clone_size: .
v_call: TRBV30
j_call: TRBJ2-3
cdr3_aa: CAWNRGAGFRSDTQYF

clone_size: .
v_call: TRBV28
j_call: TRBJ2-7
cdr3_aa: CASSVQDEQYF

clone_size: few
v_call: TRBV5-4
j_call: TRBJ2-7
cdr3_aa: CASSIGGYEQYF

clone_size: .
v_call: TRBV28
j_call: TRBJ1-6
cdr3_aa: CASSLFRNSPLHF

clone_size: .
v_call: TRBV10-3
j_call: TRBJ1-5
cdr3_aa: CAIRDRENQPQHF

clone_size: .
v_call: TRBV5-1
j_call: TRBJ2-3
cdr3_aa: CASSSRSGRAASTDTQYF

clone_size: .
v_call: TRBV4-1
j_call: TRBJ1-5
cdr3_aa: CASSGTGGFSGDQPQHF

clone_size: .
v_call: TRBV27
j_call: TRBJ2-3
cdr3_aa: CASRKIGRGDTDTQYF

clone_size: .
v_call: TRBV28
j_call: TRBJ1-1
cdr3_aa: CASTLVGGLTEAFF

clone_size: .
v_call: TRBV6-6
j_call: TRBJ1-5
cdr3_aa: CASRPRGQGGLVPQHF

clone_size: .
v_call: TRBV6-1
j_call: TRBJ1-4
cdr3_aa: CASTRREVGKLFF

clone_size: .
v_call: TRBV10-3
j_call: TRBJ2-3
cdr3_aa: CAVRDRNTDTQYF

clone_size: .
v_call: TRBV6-5
j_call: TRBJ1-1
cdr3_aa: CASRLQGPNTEAFF

clone_size: .
v_call: TRBV18
j_call: TRBJ1-5
cdr3_aa: CASSRAGVGNQPQHF

clone_size: .
v_call: TRBV9
j_call: TRBJ1-4
cdr3_aa: CASSRTGDNEKLFF

clone_size: .
v_call: TRBV30
j_call: TRBJ2-3
cdr3_aa: CAWSLGLVPGGEDTQYF

clone_size: .
v_call: TRBV30
j_call: TRBJ2-2
cdr3_aa: CAWSRGRAAVNTGELFF

clone_size: .
v_call: TRBV28
j_call: TRBJ1-2
cdr3_aa: CASRNGQGLGNYGYTF

clone_size: .
v_call: TRBV5-4
j_call: TRBJ2-3
cdr3_aa: CASSQQRQGADTQYF

clone_size: .
v_call: TRBV4-2
j_call: TRBJ1-4
cdr3_aa: CASSQDPGRGEKLFF

clone_size: .
v_call: TRBV27
j_call: TRBJ2-2
cdr3_aa: CASSLSRPNTGELFF

clone_size: .
v_call: TRBV2
j_call: TRBJ2-5
cdr3_aa: CASSLLAGASRTQYF

clone_size: .
v_call: TRBV7-3
j_call: TRBJ1-1
cdr3_aa: CASSPSPQGVTEAFF

clone_size: .
v_call: TRBV5-1
j_call: TRBJ2-1
cdr3_aa: CASSGQGNEQFF

clone_size: .
v_call: TRBV23-1
j_call: TRBJ2-7
cdr3_aa: CASSLKSGQGLAGPYEQYF

clone_size: .
v_call: TRBV18
j_call: TRBJ1-2
cdr3_aa: CASSPRTENYGYTF

clone_size: .
v_call: TRBV5-8
j_call: TRBJ2-1
cdr3_aa: CASSLGLAAYNEQFF

clone_size: once
v_call: TRBV30
j_call: TRBJ1-6
cdr3_aa: CAWSRAYNSPLHF